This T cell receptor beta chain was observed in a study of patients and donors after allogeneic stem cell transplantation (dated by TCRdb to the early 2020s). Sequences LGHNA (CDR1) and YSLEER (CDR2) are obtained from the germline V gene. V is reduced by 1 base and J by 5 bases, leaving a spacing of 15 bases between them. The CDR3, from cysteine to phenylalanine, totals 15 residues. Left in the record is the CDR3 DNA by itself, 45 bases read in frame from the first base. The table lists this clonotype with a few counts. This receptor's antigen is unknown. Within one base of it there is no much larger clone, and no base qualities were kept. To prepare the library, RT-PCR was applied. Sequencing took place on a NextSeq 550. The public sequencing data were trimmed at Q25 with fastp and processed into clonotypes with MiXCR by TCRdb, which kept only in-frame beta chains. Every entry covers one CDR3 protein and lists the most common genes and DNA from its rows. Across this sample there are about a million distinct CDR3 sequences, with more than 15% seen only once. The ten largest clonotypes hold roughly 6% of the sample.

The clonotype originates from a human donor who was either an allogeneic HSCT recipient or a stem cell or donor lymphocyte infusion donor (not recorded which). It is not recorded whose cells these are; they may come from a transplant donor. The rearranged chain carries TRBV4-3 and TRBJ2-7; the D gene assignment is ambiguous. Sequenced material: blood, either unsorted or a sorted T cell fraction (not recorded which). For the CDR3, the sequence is CASSQGHKRTNEQYF. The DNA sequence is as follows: TGCGCCAGCAGCCAAGGGCATAAACGAACCAACGAGCAGTACTTC.